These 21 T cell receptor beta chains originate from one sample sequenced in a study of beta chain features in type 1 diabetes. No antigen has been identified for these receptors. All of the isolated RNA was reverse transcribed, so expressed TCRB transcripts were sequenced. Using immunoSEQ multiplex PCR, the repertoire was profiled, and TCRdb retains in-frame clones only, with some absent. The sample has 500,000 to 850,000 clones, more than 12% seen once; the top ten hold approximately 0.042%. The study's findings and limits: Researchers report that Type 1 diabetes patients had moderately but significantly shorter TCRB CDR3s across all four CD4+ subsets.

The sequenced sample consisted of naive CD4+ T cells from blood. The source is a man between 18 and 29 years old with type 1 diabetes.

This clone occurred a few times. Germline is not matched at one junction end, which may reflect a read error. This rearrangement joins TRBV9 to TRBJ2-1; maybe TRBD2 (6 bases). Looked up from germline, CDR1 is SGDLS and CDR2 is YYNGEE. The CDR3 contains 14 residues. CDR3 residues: CASTVSSDPSEQFF. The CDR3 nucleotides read TGTGCCAGCACCGTATCTAGCGATCCAAGTGAGCAGTTCTTC. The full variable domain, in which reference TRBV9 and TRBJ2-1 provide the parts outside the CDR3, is DSGVTQTPKHLITATGQRVTLRCSPRSGDLSVYWYQQSLDQGLQFLIQYYNGEERAKGNILERFSAQQFPDLHSELNLSSLELGDSALYFCASTVSSDPSEQFFGPGTRLTVL.

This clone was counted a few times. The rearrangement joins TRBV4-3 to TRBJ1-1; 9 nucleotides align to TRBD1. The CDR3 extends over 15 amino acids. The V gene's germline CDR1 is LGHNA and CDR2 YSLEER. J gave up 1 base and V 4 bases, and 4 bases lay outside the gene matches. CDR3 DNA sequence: TGCGCCAGCAGCCTCGGGACAGGGCGGAACACTGAAGCTTTCTTT. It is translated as CASSLGTGRNTEAFF.

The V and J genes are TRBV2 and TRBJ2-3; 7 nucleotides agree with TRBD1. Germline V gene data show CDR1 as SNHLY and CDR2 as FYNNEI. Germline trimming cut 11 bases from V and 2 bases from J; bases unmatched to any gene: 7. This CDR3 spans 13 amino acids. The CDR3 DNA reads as TGTGCCGGCTCCGGGACAGACACAGATACGCAGTATTTT. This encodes CAGSGTDTDTQYF.

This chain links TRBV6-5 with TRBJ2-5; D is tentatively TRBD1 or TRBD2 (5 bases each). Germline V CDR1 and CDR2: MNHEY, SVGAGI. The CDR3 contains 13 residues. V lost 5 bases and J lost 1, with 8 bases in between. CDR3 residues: CASSTGTQETQYF. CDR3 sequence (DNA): TGTGCCAGCAGTACCGGGACCCAAGAGACCCAGTACTTC.

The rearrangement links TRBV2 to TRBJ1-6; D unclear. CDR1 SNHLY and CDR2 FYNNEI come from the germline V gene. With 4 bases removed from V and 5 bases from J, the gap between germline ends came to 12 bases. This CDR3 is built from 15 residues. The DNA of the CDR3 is TGTGCCAGCAGTGGGGAGAGTCTACATAATTCACCCCTCCACTTT. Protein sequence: CASSGESLHNSPLHF.

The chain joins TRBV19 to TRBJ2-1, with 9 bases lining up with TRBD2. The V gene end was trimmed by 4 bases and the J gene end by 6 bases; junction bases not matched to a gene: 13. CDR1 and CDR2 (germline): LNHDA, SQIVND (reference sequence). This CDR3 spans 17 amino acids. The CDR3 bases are TGTGCCAGTAGTAGCCCACCGGGGACTAGCCGAACCAATGAGCAGTTCTTC. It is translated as CASSSPPGTSRTNEQFF.

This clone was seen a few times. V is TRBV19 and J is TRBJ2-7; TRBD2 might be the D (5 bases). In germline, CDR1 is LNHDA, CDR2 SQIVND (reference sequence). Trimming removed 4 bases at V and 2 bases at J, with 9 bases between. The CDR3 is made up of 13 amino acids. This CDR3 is CASSTGYPYEQYF. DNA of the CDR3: TGTGCCAGTAGTACGGGGTACCCCTACGAGCAGTACTTC.

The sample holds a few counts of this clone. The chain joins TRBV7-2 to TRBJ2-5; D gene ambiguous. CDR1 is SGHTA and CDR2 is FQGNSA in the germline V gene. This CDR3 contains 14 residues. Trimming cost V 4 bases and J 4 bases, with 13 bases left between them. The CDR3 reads CASSSDPSGETQYF. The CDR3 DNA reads TGTGCCAGCAGCTCCGACCCCTCGGGAGAGACCCAGTACTTC.

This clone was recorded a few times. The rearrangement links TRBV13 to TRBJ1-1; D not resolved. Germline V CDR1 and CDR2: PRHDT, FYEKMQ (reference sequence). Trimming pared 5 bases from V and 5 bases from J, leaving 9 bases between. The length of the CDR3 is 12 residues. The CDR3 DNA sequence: TGTGCCAGCAGCCAGACCCTTACTGAAGCTTTCTTT. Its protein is CASSQTLTEAFF. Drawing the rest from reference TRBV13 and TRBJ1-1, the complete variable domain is AAGVIQSPRHLIKEKRETATLKCYPIPRHDTVYWYQQGPGQDPQFLISFYEKMQSDKGSIPDRFSAQQFSDYHSELNMSSLELGDSALYFCASSQTLTEAFFGQGTRLTVV.

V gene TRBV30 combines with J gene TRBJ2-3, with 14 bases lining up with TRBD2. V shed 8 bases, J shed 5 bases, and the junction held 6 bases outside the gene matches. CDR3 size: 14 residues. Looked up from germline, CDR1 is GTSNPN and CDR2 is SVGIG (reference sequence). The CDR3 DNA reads TGTGCCCACCGACTAGCGGGAGGGGTAGATACGCAGTATTTT. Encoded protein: CAHRLAGGVDTQYF.

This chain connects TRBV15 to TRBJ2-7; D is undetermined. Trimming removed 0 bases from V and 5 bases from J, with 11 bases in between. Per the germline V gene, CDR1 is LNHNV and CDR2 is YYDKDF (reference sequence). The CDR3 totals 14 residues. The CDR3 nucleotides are TGTGCCACCAGCAGAGATAGTGTACTGAACGAGCAGTACTTC. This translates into CATSRDSVLNEQYF.

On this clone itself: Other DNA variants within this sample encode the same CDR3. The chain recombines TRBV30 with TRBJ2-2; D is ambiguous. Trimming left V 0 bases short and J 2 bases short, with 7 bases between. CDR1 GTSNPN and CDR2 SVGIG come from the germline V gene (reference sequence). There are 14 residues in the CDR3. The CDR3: CAWSVAGNTGELFF. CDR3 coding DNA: TGTGCCTGGAGTGTAGCAGGAAACACCGGGGAGCTGTTTTTT.

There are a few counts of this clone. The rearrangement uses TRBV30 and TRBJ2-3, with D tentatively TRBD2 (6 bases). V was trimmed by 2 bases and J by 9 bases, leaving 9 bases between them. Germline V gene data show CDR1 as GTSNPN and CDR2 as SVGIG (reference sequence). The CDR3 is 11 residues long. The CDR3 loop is CAWSPRETQYF. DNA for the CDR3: TGTGCCTGGAGTCCGCGGGAAACGCAGTATTTT.

CDR3 residues: CAWAKRANTGELFF. In nucleotides, the CDR3 is TGTGCCTGGGCAAAGCGGGCGAACACCGGGGAGCTGTTTTTT. The chain joins TRBV30 to TRBJ2-2, with a weak D call TRBD2 (6 bases). V lost 5 bases and J lost 0, with 10 bases in between. This CDR3 is built from 14 residues. Germline CDR1 is GTSNPN and CDR2 is SVGIG (reference sequence).

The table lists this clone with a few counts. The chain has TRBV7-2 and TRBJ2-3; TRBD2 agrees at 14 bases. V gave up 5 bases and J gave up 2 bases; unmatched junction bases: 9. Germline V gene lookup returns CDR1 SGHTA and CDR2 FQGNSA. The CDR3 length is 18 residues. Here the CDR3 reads CASSPGLAGGPYTDTQYF. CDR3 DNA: TGTGCCAGCAGCCCCGGACTAGCGGGGGGCCCTTACACAGATACGCAGTATTTT.

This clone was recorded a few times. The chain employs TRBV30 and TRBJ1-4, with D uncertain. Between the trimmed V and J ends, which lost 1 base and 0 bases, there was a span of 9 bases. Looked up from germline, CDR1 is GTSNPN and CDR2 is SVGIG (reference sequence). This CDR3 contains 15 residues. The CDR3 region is CAWSESAATNEKLFF. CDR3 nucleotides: TGTGCCTGGAGTGAGTCGGCCGCAACTAATGAAAAACTGTTTTTT.

This CDR3 is CASSDGRGNTEAFF. CDR3 sequence (DNA): TGTGCCAGCAGTGATGGCCGTGGGAACACTGAAGCTTTCTTT. The chain links TRBV25-1 to TRBJ1-1; no clear D gene. The CDR3 runs to 14 residues. The germline gives CDR1 MGHDK, CDR2 SYGVNS. Deletions cut 3 bases from V and 1 base from J, with 9 bases between.

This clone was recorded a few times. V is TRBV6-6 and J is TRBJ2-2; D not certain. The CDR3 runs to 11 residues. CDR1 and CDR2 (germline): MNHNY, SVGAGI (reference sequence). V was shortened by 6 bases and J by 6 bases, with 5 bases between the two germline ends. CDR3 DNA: TGTGCCAGCAGGCACTCCGGGGAGCTGTTTTTT. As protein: CASRHSGELFF.

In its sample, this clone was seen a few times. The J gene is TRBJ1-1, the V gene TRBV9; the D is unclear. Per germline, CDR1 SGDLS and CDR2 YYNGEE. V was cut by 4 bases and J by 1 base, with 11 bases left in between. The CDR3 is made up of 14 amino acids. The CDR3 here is CASSFAGGNTEAFF. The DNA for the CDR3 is TGTGCCAGCAGCTTTGCGGGTGGGAACACTGAAGCTTTCTTT. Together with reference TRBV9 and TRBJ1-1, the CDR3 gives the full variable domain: DSGVTQTPKHLITATGQRVTLRCSPRSGDLSVYWYQQSLDQGLQFLIQYYNGEERAKGNILERFSAQQFPDLHSELNLSSLELGDSALYFCASSFAGGNTEAFFGQGTRLTVV.

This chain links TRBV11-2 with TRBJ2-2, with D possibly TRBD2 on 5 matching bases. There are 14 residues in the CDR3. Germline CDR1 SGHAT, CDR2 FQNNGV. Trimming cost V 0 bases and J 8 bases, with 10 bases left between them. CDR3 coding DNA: TGTGCCAGCAGCTTAGACGGGGTAACGGGGGAGCTGTTTTTT. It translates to CASSLDGVTGELFF. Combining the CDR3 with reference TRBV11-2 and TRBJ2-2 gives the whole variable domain EAGVAQSPRYKIIEKRQSVAFWCNPISGHATLYWYQQILGQGPKLLIQFQNNGVVDDSQLPKDRFSAERLKGVDSTLKIQPAKLEDSAVYLCASSLDGVTGELFFGEGSRLTVL.

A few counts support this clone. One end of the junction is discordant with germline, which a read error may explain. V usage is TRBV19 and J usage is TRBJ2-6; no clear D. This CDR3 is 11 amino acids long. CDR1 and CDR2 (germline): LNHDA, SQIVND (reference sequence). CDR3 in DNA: TGTGCCAGCCTTGGGGTCAACGTCCTGACTTTC. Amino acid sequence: CASLGVNVLTF. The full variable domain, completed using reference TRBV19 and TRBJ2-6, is DGGITQSPKYLFRKEGQNVTLSCEQNLNHDAMYWYRQDPGQGLRLIYYSQIVNDFQKGDIAEGYSVSREKKESFPLTVTSAQKNPTAFYLCASLGVNVLTFGAGSRLTVL.